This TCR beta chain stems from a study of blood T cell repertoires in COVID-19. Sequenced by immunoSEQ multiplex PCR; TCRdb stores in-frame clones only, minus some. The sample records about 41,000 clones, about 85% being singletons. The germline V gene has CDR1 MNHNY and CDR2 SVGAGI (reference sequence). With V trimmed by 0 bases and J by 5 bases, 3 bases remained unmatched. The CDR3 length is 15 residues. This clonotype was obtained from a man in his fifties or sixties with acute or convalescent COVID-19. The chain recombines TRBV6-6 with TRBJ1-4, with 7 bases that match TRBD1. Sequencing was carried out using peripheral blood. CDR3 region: CASSYSGGLNEKLFF. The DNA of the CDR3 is TGTGCCAGCAGTTACTCAGGGGGCCTGAATGAAAAACTGTTTTTT.